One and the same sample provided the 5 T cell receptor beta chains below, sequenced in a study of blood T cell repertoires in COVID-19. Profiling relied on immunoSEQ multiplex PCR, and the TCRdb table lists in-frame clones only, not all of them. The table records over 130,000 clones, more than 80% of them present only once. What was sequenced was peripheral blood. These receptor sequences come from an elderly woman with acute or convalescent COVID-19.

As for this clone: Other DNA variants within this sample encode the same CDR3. This CDR3 is CATSRGGGTYEQYF. The CDR3 DNA reads TGTGCCACCAGCAGAGGTGGGGGGACCTACGAGCAGTACTTC. The gene calls are TRBV15 and TRBJ2-7, with TRBD2 as a possible D gene (6 bases). V was cut by 1 base and J by 2 bases, with 9 bases left in between. The CDR3 has 14 amino acids. Germline V gene sequence: CDR1 LNHNV, CDR2 YYDKDF (reference sequence).

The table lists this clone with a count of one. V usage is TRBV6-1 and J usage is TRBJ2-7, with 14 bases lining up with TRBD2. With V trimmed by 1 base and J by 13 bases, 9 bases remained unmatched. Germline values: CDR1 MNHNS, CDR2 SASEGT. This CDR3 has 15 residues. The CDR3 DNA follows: TGTGCCAGCAGTGAAGTTGGGACTAGCGGGGGCCTTCCCTACTTC. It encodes CASSEVGTSGGLPYF.

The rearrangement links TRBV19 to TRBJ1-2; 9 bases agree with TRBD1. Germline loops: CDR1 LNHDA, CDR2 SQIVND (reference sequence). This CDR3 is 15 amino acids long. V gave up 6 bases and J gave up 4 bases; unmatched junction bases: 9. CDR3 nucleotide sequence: TGTGCCAGTAGGGAAGGCGGACAGGGGTCCTATGGCTACACCTTC. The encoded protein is CASREGGQGSYGYTF.

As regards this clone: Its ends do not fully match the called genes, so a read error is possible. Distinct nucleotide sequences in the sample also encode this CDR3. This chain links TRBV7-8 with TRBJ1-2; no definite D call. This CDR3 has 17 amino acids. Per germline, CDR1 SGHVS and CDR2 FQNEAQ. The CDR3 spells CASSFGGGRNIFYGYTF. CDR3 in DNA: TGTGCCAGCAGCTTCGGCGGAGGCAGGAACATCTTCTATGGTTACACCTTC.

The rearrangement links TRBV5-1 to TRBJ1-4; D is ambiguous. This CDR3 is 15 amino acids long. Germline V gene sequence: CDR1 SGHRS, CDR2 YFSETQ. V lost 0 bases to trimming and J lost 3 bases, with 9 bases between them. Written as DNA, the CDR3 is TGCGCCAGCAGCTTGGGGCGGATTTCTAATGAAAAACTGTTTTTT. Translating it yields CASSLGRISNEKLFF.